This T cell receptor beta chain came from a study of shared clonotypes between healthy human individuals. Study findings and constraints: Between several donors, naive CD4 clonotypes were shared at a level of about 5%. Rarefaction exposed incomplete sorted-subset sequencing despite large depth.

V was pared by 6 bases and J by 0 bases, with 10 bases of the junction left unmatched. The CDR3 is made up of 17 amino acids. CDR1 is LGHNT, CDR2 FRNRAP, per germline. Authors' analysis steps: ImmunoSEQ sequences covered only the junction and lacked quality scores; filtering therefore differed. This table comes from immunoSEQ multiplex PCR, and its TCRdb copy is limited to in-frame clones, with some not included. The V and J calls and clone size come from that table; D and trimming were worked out from the DNA. The sample holds about 1.5 million clones, 96% seen once. As for this clone: Its antigen is unidentified.

Sequenced input: naive CD4+ T cells sorted from blood. The subset here: CD45RA+ positively selected. The TCR sequence derives from a man aged 25-40 years in good health. The chain uses TRBV12-5 and TRBJ1-2; 10 nucleotides align to TRBD1. The CDR3 DNA reads TGTGCTAGTGGCCCCGACAGGGGGCCGGGGGCTAACTATGGCTACACCTTC. Translation: CASGPDRGPGANYGYTF.